These T cell receptor beta chains were read from a single sample in a study of OX40 agonist ivuxolimab in advanced cancers. Data came from immunoSEQ multiplex PCR; TCRdb stores just in-frame clones and leaves some out. The sample consists of about 35,000 clones, roughly 72% of them appearing once. Sequences were derived from CD4+ or CD8+ T cells sorted from blood, sampled in a trial of the OX40 agonist ivuxolimab. The receptors were gathered from an adult with an advanced solid tumor such as melanoma, head and neck, liver or kidney cancer. Both conserved end residues are trimmed from each CDR3. The order of the fields is V gene, J gene, CDR3 protein.

v_call: TRBV4-1
j_call: TRBJ2-2
cdr3_aa: ASSQEITGTGTGELF

v_call: TRBV19
j_call: TRBJ2-1
cdr3_aa: ASSINGANEQF

v_call: TRBV27
j_call: TRBJ1-1
cdr3_aa: ASSSAPGQGLAF

v_call: TRBV5-1
j_call: TRBJ1-4
cdr3_aa: ASSSGRGNEKLF

v_call: TRBV7-2
j_call: TRBJ2-2
cdr3_aa: ASSFQRGANTGELF

v_call: TRBV13
j_call: TRBJ2-7
cdr3_aa: ASMEGKAYEQY

v_call: TRBV6-4
j_call: TRBJ1-1
cdr3_aa: ASSAGGVNTEAF

v_call: TRBV5-4
j_call: TRBJ2-1
cdr3_aa: ASSSGLVIEQF

v_call: TRBV7-9
j_call: TRBJ2-5
cdr3_aa: ASSPSGTKETQY

v_call: TRBV11-2
j_call: TRBJ1-2
cdr3_aa: ASSLGQANYGYT

v_call: TRBV4-1
j_call: TRBJ2-7
cdr3_aa: ASSQDTSGGFYEQY

v_call: TRBV5-1
j_call: TRBJ2-6
cdr3_aa: ASSSTHSGANVLT

v_call: TRBV6-5
j_call: TRBJ1-4
cdr3_aa: ASRTTGRNEKLF

v_call: TRBV5-1
j_call: TRBJ1-1
cdr3_aa: ASSLKGDTQAF

v_call: TRBV30
j_call: TRBJ1-1
cdr3_aa: AWSVRDRWIEAF

v_call: TRBV9
j_call: TRBJ1-3
cdr3_aa: ASSVGGGNTIY

v_call: TRBV7-9
j_call: TRBJ1-2
cdr3_aa: ASSLYGGRSAYGYT

v_call: TRBV18
j_call: TRBJ2-2
cdr3_aa: ASSPRDSGSGELF

v_call: TRBV10-3
j_call: TRBJ1-6
cdr3_aa: AISESFWGNNSPLH

v_call: TRBV2
j_call: TRBJ1-6
cdr3_aa: ASSDVGSQYNSPLH

v_call: TRBV2
j_call: TRBJ1-6
cdr3_aa: ASRKGVSPLH

v_call: TRBV5-1
j_call: TRBJ2-5
cdr3_aa: ASSPRDSGRETQY

v_call: TRBV15
j_call: TRBJ1-6
cdr3_aa: ATSRSKGGSPLH

v_call: TRBV2
j_call: TRBJ2-1
cdr3_aa: ASSEANPSSLLSSYNEQF

v_call: TRBV19
j_call: TRBJ1-2
cdr3_aa: ASSDQGAGLGYT

v_call: TRBV5-4
j_call: TRBJ1-1
cdr3_aa: ASSSGGLGRTEAF

v_call: TRBV29-1
j_call: TRBJ2-5
cdr3_aa: SGKRDRVAGETQY

v_call: TRBV7-9
j_call: TRBJ1-1
cdr3_aa: ASSLGRGYTEAF

v_call: TRBV7-8
j_call: TRBJ1-1
cdr3_aa: ASSFPGTANTEAF

v_call: TRBV28
j_call: TRBJ1-3
cdr3_aa: ASSFVRDSGNTIY

v_call: TRBV13
j_call: TRBJ2-1
cdr3_aa: ASSLGAGEQF

v_call: TRBV4-1
j_call: TRBJ1-6
cdr3_aa: ASNPGGAYNSPLH

v_call: TRBV5-6
j_call: TRBJ1-5
cdr3_aa: ASSVLRTDSNQPQH

v_call: TRBV10-3
j_call: TRBJ1-3
cdr3_aa: AIKEDRSSGNTIY

v_call: TRBV7-9
j_call: TRBJ1-4
cdr3_aa: ASSLDRGGEKLF

v_call: TRBV28
j_call: TRBJ2-1
cdr3_aa: ASSSRTTNEQF

v_call: TRBV6-5
j_call: TRBJ2-1
cdr3_aa: AEGASYNEQF

v_call: TRBV30
j_call: TRBJ2-5
cdr3_aa: AWSVRPVQETQY

v_call: TRBV27
j_call: TRBJ2-1
cdr3_aa: ASSFSWTGDNEQF

v_call: TRBV6-1
j_call: TRBJ2-3
cdr3_aa: ASSNWEQFTDTQY

v_call: TRBV5-5
j_call: TRBJ1-5
cdr3_aa: ASSLRTGSNQPQH

v_call: TRBV30
j_call: TRBJ2-7
cdr3_aa: AWSATNYEQY

v_call: TRBV7-2
j_call: TRBJ1-1
cdr3_aa: ASSPRGSYTEAF

v_call: TRBV30
j_call: TRBJ2-3
cdr3_aa: AWRTSGGTDTQY

v_call: TRBV6-5
j_call: TRBJ1-1
cdr3_aa: ASSYSARHRQGVAF

v_call: TRBV11-2
j_call: TRBJ1-1
cdr3_aa: ASSRDRATEAF